This T cell receptor (beta chain) was captured by sequencing in a study of identical twins. Points from the study as a whole: Cross-sectional statistics, not tracking of the same donors, supported the conclusions. A partial confounding effect on zero-insertion analyses could come from invariant MAIT and iNKT cells.

TCRdb re-analysed the 5' RACE reads in MiXCR, keeping a single row per CDR3 protein. The table includes 450,000 or so distinct CDR3 sequences, roughly 24% detected once. Many counts were recorded for this clonotype. Its antigen is currently unknown. The CDR3 covers 15 residues. Per the germline V gene, CDR1 is SGHRS and CDR2 is YFSETQ. V trimming: 4 bases; J trimming: 4 bases; junction bases outside the gene matches: 7. These data are also associated with another study on T cells expressing NK-cell markers.

V gene TRBV5-1 combines with J gene TRBJ2-3; TRBD1 aligns across 9 bases. The sample consisted of CD4+ T cells sorted from blood. The source of this sequence is a woman aged 18-29 years in good health. The chain's CDR3 is CASSHGQGSSDTQYF. In DNA form, the CDR3 reads TGCGCCAGCAGCCACGGACAGGGGAGTTCAGATACGCAGTATTTT. Using reference TRBV5-1 and TRBJ2-3 for the parts outside the CDR3, the full variable domain is KAGVTQTPRYLIKTRGQQVTLSCSPISGHRSVSWYQQTPGQGLQFLFEYFSETQRNKGNFPGRFSGRQFSNSRSEMNVSTLELGDSALYLCASSHGQGSSDTQYFGPGTRLTVL.